The T cell receptor beta chain under discussion was sequenced for a study of cytomegalovirus exposure and HLA in healthy donors. Study-level results: An analysis that was carried out later associated approximately 15,000 TCR beta sequences with HLA alleles at 0.05 false discovery rate. Analysis was carried out at a later point, and it linked a missense DCLRE1C variant to TCR beta V- and J-gene trimming.

The PCR used 60 Vbeta and 13 Jbeta primers. In the authors' workflow: Some 80 million unique TCR beta chains, roughly 11 million shared, were counted in a later analysis. The repertoire was sequenced with immunoSEQ multiplex PCR; TCRdb's copy has only in-frame clones and lacks some. That table furnishes V, J and clone size, whereas the DNA furnished D and trimming. The data show roughly 180,000 clones, with around 80% seen just once and about 2.5% held by the top ten. A remark on this clone: Its antigen remains unidentified.

CDR1 and CDR2 from the germline V gene are SGHNT and YYREEE (reference sequence). The V gene lost 0 bases and the J gene lost 5 bases, with 11 bases spanning the gap. This CDR3 has 14 amino acids. V and J are TRBV5-4 and TRBJ1-2; D remains ambiguous. This TCR was recovered from a woman aged 25 to 39 in good health and CMV-seropositive. Sequencing was done on a sample of PBMCs. The CDR3 sequence is CASSLVGSPYGYTF. Here the CDR3 DNA reads TGTGCCAGCAGCTTGGTTGGGAGCCCATATGGCTACACCTTC.